The 18 T cell receptor beta chains given below trace back to one sample, sequenced in a study of CD8 T cells in Susac syndrome. After extraction with the RNeasy kit, about 0.5 to 1 ug of the RNA was reverse transcribed using random hexamers. TCRdb re-derived calls from the immunoSEQ multiplex PCR reads in MiXCR, one entry per CDR3 protein. In the table there are about 300,000 distinct CDR3 sequences, 85% of which are singletons. Specimen: CD8+ T cells from PBMCs. Source of these receptors: a human donor with multiple sclerosis.

On this clonotype itself: An end of the junction does not agree with germline; a read error may underlie this. The chain links TRBV9 to TRBJ2-1; either TRBD1 or TRBD2 may supply D (5 bases each). The CDR3 is made up of 15 amino acids. CDR1 and CDR2 (germline): SGDLS, YYNGEE. The CDR3 DNA sequence: TGTGCCAGCAGCGCCTTTGGGGCGGGTTACAGTGAGCAGTTCTTC. Translated, it gives CASSAFGAGYSEQFF.

The V call is TRBV10-3, the J call TRBJ1-2; TRBD1 matches at 7 bases. CDR1 and CDR2 (germline): ENHRY, SYGVKD. V lost 3 bases and J lost 3; bases outside the gene matches: 1. The CDR3 is 13 residues long. CDR3 nucleotides: TGTGCCATCAGTGACAGGGGGGACTATGGCTACACCTTC. Protein: CAISDRGDYGYTF.

This clonotype was seen only a few times. The chain couples TRBV28 to TRBJ2-7, with D perhaps TRBD1 (5 bases). The V gene's germline CDR1 is MDHEN and CDR2 SYDVKM. The CDR3 extends over 16 amino acids. V was pared by 7 bases and J by 4 bases, with 23 bases between. The CDR3 DNA follows: TGTGCCAGCATACAGGACCTCAATGTACTTACTTACGAGCAGTACTTC. This sequence encodes CASIQDLNVLTYEQYF.

CDR3 nucleotide sequence: TGTGCCAGCACCCCGTCGAAATACAAGCAGTACTTC. Translating gives CASTPSKYKQYF. V gene TRBV2 combines with J gene TRBJ2-7; D is uncertain. Trimming stripped 7 bases from V and 8 bases from J, with 15 bases between. The length of the CDR3 is 12 residues. Germline CDR1 reads SNHLY; CDR2 reads FYNNEI.

This clonotype turned up a few times. This rearrangement joins TRBV27 to TRBJ2-7, with 12 bases fitting TRBD1. The CDR3 is 14 residues long. Germline loops: CDR1 MNHEY, CDR2 SMNVEV (reference sequence). V lost 5 bases, J lost 5 bases, and 4 bases stayed unmatched. The CDR3 DNA is TGTGCCAGCAGTCCCGGGACAGGGGGCAACGAGCAGTACTTC. Residues: CASSPGTGGNEQYF.

The chain employs TRBV5-1 and TRBJ2-6, with TRBD1 matching over 9 bases. The ends lost 9 bases at V and 2 bases at J; junction bases unmatched: 12. Germline V lookup: CDR1 SGHRS, CDR2 YFSETQ. The CDR3 has 17 amino acids. The CDR3 nucleotides read TGCGCCACCGACTTCGGGACAGGGCGAACTGGGGCCAACGTCCTGACTTTC. It translates to CATDFGTGRTGANVLTF.

Comment on this clonotype: A much more abundant neighbour one base away suggests this may be a read error. The chain is built from TRBV9 and TRBJ1-5; D is possibly TRBD1 (5 bases). The CDR3 sequence is 13 residues long. Trimming left V 0 bases short and J 7 bases short, with 8 bases between. CDR1 is SGDLS, CDR2 YYNGEE, per germline. The DNA for the CDR3 is TGTGCCAGCAGCGTAGGGGGGGGGCAGCCCCAGCATTTT. Translated: CASSVGGGQPQHF.

J is TRBJ2-1 and V is TRBV7-9, with D possibly matching TRBD2 (5 bases). Germline V gene lookup returns CDR1 SEHNR and CDR2 FQNEAQ (reference sequence). The CDR3 is 19 residues long. V was trimmed by 5 bases and J by 4 bases, leaving 27 bases between them. Written as DNA, the CDR3 is TGTGCCAGCAGCCCTGATACGGGGAAGGACTCCAAAGTGTACAATGAGCAGTTCTTC. This sequence encodes CASSPDTGKDSKVYNEQFF.

The chain has TRBV5-1 and TRBJ2-7; 9 nucleotides align to TRBD1. The CDR3 covers 15 residues. From germline, CDR1 is SGHRS and CDR2 YFSETQ. V shed 4 bases and J 2 bases; nucleotides not matched to a gene: 7. CDR3 nucleotides: TGCGCCAGCAGCCCTACGGGGACAGGGCCCTACGAGCAGTACTTC. This codes for CASSPTGTGPYEQYF.

The J gene is TRBJ1-4, the V gene TRBV6-1, with D perhaps matching TRBD1 (6 bases). V was trimmed by 7 bases and J by 6 bases, leaving 12 bases between them. Germline CDR1 is MNHNS and CDR2 is SASEGT. The CDR3 totals 13 residues. CDR3: CASKAGADEKLFF. The DNA for the CDR3 is TGTGCCAGCAAAGCGGGGGCGGATGAAAAACTGTTTTTT.

This clonotype was detected a few times. The rearrangement uses TRBV9 and TRBJ2-7; 11 nucleotides agree with TRBD1. The junction had 4 bases not matched to a gene; V was cut back by 5 bases and J by 0 bases. Germline V gene lookup returns CDR1 SGDLS and CDR2 YYNGEE. This CDR3 has 15 residues. The CDR3 is CASSPGTGGSYEQYF. The DNA of the CDR3 is TGTGCCAGCAGTCCGGGGACAGGGGGCTCCTACGAGCAGTACTTC.

The V gene is TRBV14, the J gene TRBJ2-3; 7 bases agree with TRBD1. Germline V gives CDR1 SGHDN, CDR2 FVKESK. The CDR3 contains 15 residues. The V segment lost 2 bases and the J segment 1 base; nucleotides outside the gene matches: 3. The CDR3 DNA reads TGTGCCAGCAGCCAATATCAGGGGGGCACAGATACGCAGTATTTT. Translation: CASSQYQGGTDTQYF.

CDR3 coding DNA: TGTGCCAGCAGCTTAGTGTCCGCGGGGAGATACGAGCAGTACTTC. It encodes CASSLVSAGRYEQYF. The rearrangement uses TRBV11-2 and TRBJ2-7, with D perhaps TRBD2 (6 bases). From germline, CDR1 is SGHAT and CDR2 FQNNGV. The ends were cut back, 1 base at V and 4 bases at J, with 14 bases in the middle. The CDR3 contains 15 residues.

The J gene is TRBJ1-2, the V gene TRBV14; D gene ambiguous. Germline V lookup: CDR1 SGHDN, CDR2 FVKESK. The CDR3 is 13 amino acids. The V end lost 2 bases, the J end lost 1 base, and 5 bases lay between the germline ends. The CDR3 DNA follows: TGTGCCAGCAGCCAATCGGTTAACTATGGCTACACCTTC. Translation gives CASSQSVNYGYTF.

This sequence joins TRBV27 and TRBJ2-1; D could derive from TRBD1 or TRBD2 (5 bases each). Trimming took off 2 bases at V and 12 bases at J, with 20 bases between the two ends. This CDR3 contains 15 residues. The germline V gene has CDR1 MNHEY and CDR2 SMNVEV (reference sequence). CDR3 amino acids: CASSLGAGPPGWQFF. The CDR3 bases are TGTGCCAGCAGTTTAGGGGCGGGCCCCCCGGGGTGGCAGTTCTTC.

The J gene is TRBJ1-2, the V gene TRBV12-3 or TRBV12-4, with 10 bases that match TRBD1. V shed 4 bases, J shed 4 bases, and the junction held 3 bases outside the gene matches. This CDR3 has 14 amino acids. This CDR3 is CASSSGTGVYGYTF. In nucleotides, the CDR3 is TGTGCCAGCAGTTCCGGGACAGGGGTCTATGGCTACACCTTC.

The gene calls are TRBV2 and TRBJ2-7; 10 bases line up with TRBD1. Trimming took 5 bases from V and 5 from J; bases not matched to a gene: 6. Germline CDR1 and CDR2: SNHLY and FYNNEI. The CDR3 covers 14 residues. The CDR3 DNA reads TGTGCCAGCAGTCCGGGACAGGGGTCCCACGAGCAGTACTTC. It is translated as CASSPGQGSHEQYF. Looking up the rest from reference TRBV2 and TRBJ2-7 gives the full variable domain: EPEVTQTPSHQVTQMGQEVILRCVPISNHLYFYWYRQILGQKVEFLVSFYNNEISEKSEIFDDQFSVERPDGSNFTLKIRSTKLEDSAMYFCASSPGQGSHEQYFGPGTRLTVT.

This sequence joins TRBV28 and TRBJ2-1; 13 bases are shared with TRBD2. Germline-derived CDR1 and CDR2 are MDHEN and SYDVKM. V lost 5 bases, J lost 3 bases, and 7 bases stayed unmatched. CDR3 length: 17 amino acids. CDR3 DNA: TGTGCCAGCAGTGGACTAGCGGGAGCCCCAATCTACAATGAGCAGTTCTTC. Translated: CASSGLAGAPIYNEQFF.